A selection of T cell receptor beta chains follows, all from one sample in a study of blood T cells in healthy people across ages. TCRdb recomputed calls from the 5' RACE reads with MiXCR, one row per CDR3 protein. The table includes 700,000 to 1,000,000 distinct CDR3 sequences, more than 40% detected once. The sample was blood. These receptors were taken from a man aged 55 to 70 in good health. The CDR3 runs from the conserved cysteine through the conserved F or W. The D gene is left open where the match is weak. Size is omitted from some rows. Given values are once, few, many or a class for expanded clones.

TRBJ2-1 13 NA NA TRBV11-2 TGTGCCAGCAGCCTCCGAAATTACGGTGAGCAGTTCTTC CASSLRNYGEQFF
TRBJ2-2 14 TRBD2 NA TRBV28 TGTGCCAGCATCCTTAGCGGGGCCACCGGGGAGCTGTTTTTT CASILSGATGELFF
TRBJ2-1 15 TRBD2 few TRBV12-3/TRBV12-4 TGTGCCAGCAGTTTGGTAGCGGGGGGATTTAATGAGCAGTTCTTC CASSLVAGGFNEQFF
TRBJ2-7 15 NA few TRBV5-5 TGTGCCAGCAGCCTGTCGACTAGTGCTGCCTACGAGCAGTACTTC CASSLSTSAAYEQYF
TRBJ2-5 15 NA NA TRBV2 TGTGCCAGCACCCGAGGGACGTACCTGGGGAATGAGCAGTACTTC CASTRGTYLGNEQYF
TRBJ1-6 16 NA few TRBV4-1 TGCGCCAGCAGCCAAGCTGGACGGGTGAGGAATTCACCCCTCCACTTT CASSQAGRVRNSPLHF
TRBJ2-3 16 NA many TRBV2 TGTGCCAGCAGCGAGGACAGTCCGTCTAGCACAGATACGCAGTATTTT CASSEDSPSSTDTQYF
TRBJ1-2 13 TRBD1 NA TRBV20-1 TGCAGTGCTAGAGCGGGACAGGGAGATGGCTACACCTTC CSARAGQGDGYTF
TRBJ1-2 13 NA NA TRBV21-1 TGTGCCACCACCAGGGGGGGCAACTATGGCTACACCTTC CATTRGGNYGYTF
TRBJ2-1 15 TRBD1 few TRBV14 TGTGCCAGCAGCCACCGGGACAGGACCCTTGGGGAGCAGTTCTTC CASSHRDRTLGEQFF
TRBJ2-7 15 TRBD1 NA TRBV28 TGTGCCAGCACCTCCCCCAGGACAGGGGGCATCGAGCAGTACTTC CASTSPRTGGIEQYF
TRBJ1-4 14 NA few TRBV10-2 TGCGCCAGCAGTGAGTGGGAGGGATCGGGAAAACTGTTTTTT CASSEWEGSGKLFF
TRBJ2-3 15 NA NA TRBV20-1 TGCAGTGCTAGATCCCAAGGCCGTGGCATAGATACGCAGTATTTT CSARSQGRGIDTQYF
TRBJ2-7 18 TRBD1 NA TRBV7-9 TGTGCCAGCAGCCAATTTCAGGGGGACGTTAAAAACTCCTACGAGCAGTACTTC CASSQFQGDVKNSYEQYF
TRBJ2-1 16 NA many TRBV20-1 TGCAGTGCTGTACCCAGGACAGTTACTAGCGATAATGAGCAGTTCTTC CSAVPRTVTSDNEQFF
TRBJ2-7 17 TRBD1 NA TRBV7-2 TGTGCCAGCAGCCCAGCGATGGGTACGGACAGGTCCTACGAGCAGTACTTC CASSPAMGTDRSYEQYF
TRBJ2-7 13 NA few TRBV28 TGTGCCAGCAGAGCAGGACACAACTACGAGCAGTACTTC CASRAGHNYEQYF
TRBJ2-2 15 NA few TRBV4-3 TGCGCCAGCAGATTCGTGGGGGCTTTCACCGGGGAGCTGTTTTTT CASRFVGAFTGELFF
TRBJ2-7 13 NA NA TRBV7-2 TGTGCCAGCAGCAAACAGAGCTCCTACGAGCAGTACTTC CASSKQSSYEQYF
TRBJ2-1 13 NA NA TRBV4-3 TGCGCCAGCAGCCACGTGGACAGCAATGAGCAGTTCTTC CASSHVDSNEQFF
TRBJ2-5 17 TRBD2 few TRBV2 TGTGCCAGCAGTGAATTGACTAGCGGGGGCAGAAGGGAGACCCAGTACTTC CASSELTSGGRRETQYF
TRBJ2-5 16 TRBD1 NA TRBV5-6 TGTGCCAGCAGCTTGGGTGGAGGACAGGTTCGCCGGACCCAGTACTTC CASSLGGGQVRRTQYF
TRBJ1-1 15 NA NA TRBV11-2 TGTGCCAGCAGCTTAGGTACAGGGCTGGGGACTGAAGCTTTCTTT CASSLGTGLGTEAFF
TRBJ2-3 15 NA NA TRBV7-9 TGTGCCAGCAGCGTGACTAGACTAAACACAGATACGCAGTATTTT CASSVTRLNTDTQYF
TRBJ1-2 14 NA few TRBV6-5 TGTGCCAGCAGTTACTCGTGGCAGGGTAGAGGCTACACCTTC CASSYSWQGRGYTF
TRBJ1-1 14 NA NA TRBV6-5 TGTGCCAGCAGTTACGCAGGGGTGGACACTGAAGCTTTCTTT CASSYAGVDTEAFF
TRBJ2-7 15 TRBD1 NA TRBV5-1 TGCGCCAGCAGCCGGACAGGGGTCGAGATATACGAGCAGTACTTC CASSRTGVEIYEQYF
TRBJ1-5 13 NA NA TRBV20-1 TGCAGTACTAGTGTCGGGGGCCATCAGCCCCAGCATTTT CSTSVGGHQPQHF
TRBJ2-7 17 NA NA TRBV6-1 TGTGCCAGCAGTCCCCGGGGTAGCGGTAAGTCGACCTACGAGCAGTACTTC CASSPRGSGKSTYEQYF
TRBJ1-6 12 NA NA TRBV7-9 TGTGCCGGGGGAAGGGCCAATTCACCCCTCCACTTT CAGGRANSPLHF
TRBJ2-3 17 NA few TRBV7-2 TGTGCCAGCAGCTTAGATCCGGGGCTTCCAACAACAGATACGCAGTATTTT CASSLDPGLPTTDTQYF
TRBJ2-7 15 TRBD2 NA TRBV7-2 TGTGCCAGCAGCTCCACGCGGGGGGCAGGTTTATGGCAGTACTTC CASSSTRGAGLWQYF
TRBJ2-3 16 TRBD1 NA TRBV6-2/TRBV6-3 TGTGCCAGCAGTACTTTCCTGACAGGGTTAACGGATACGCAGTATTTT CASSTFLTGLTDTQYF
TRBJ2-7 14 NA NA TRBV9 TGTGCCAGCAGCGTAGGACAGACCAATTACGAGCAGTACTTC CASSVGQTNYEQYF
TRBJ2-7 17 TRBD2 few TRBV7-2 TGTGCCAGCAGCTTAAAAGGCGGGGGGACCCCGCCCTACGAGCAGTACTTC CASSLKGGGTPPYEQYF
TRBJ2-1 16 NA few TRBV24-1 TGTGCCACCAGTGTTGGAGGGGGCGCTTCCTACAATGAGCAGTTCTTC CATSVGGGASYNEQFF
TRBJ2-3 15 NA NA TRBV9 TGTGCCAGCAGCATGGGCCCGCCCCCGACAGATACGCAGTATTTT CASSMGPPPTDTQYF
TRBJ1-1 14 TRBD1 NA TRBV20-1 TGCAGTGCTAGAGCAGGGGGCATGAACACTGAAGCTTTCTTT CSARAGGMNTEAFF
TRBJ2-5 12 TRBD2 NA TRBV7-9 TGTGCCACTGAGCGGGGGGAAGAGACCCAGTACTTC CATERGEETQYF
TRBJ2-5 15 NA NA TRBV4-1 TGCGCCAGCAGCCAAGATAGCCCGGCATGGGAGACCCAGTACTTC CASSQDSPAWETQYF
TRBJ2-1 16 TRBD1 few TRBV6-2/TRBV6-3 TGTGCCAGCAGTTACTCGAGCAGGGGGTCCTACAATGAGCAGTTCTTC CASSYSSRGSYNEQFF
TRBJ2-7 16 NA NA TRBV27 TGTGCCGGCAGTTTAAAACCTACTGGCTTGGCCTACGAGCAGTACTTC CAGSLKPTGLAYEQYF
TRBJ2-5 11 TRBD1 NA TRBV20-1 TGCAGTGCTAGATCAGACAGGGAAGTGTACTTC CSARSDREVYF
TRBJ2-7 16 TRBD1 NA TRBV6-2/TRBV6-3 TGTGCCAGCAGTTACTCGAGGCAGGGGGCGACCAATGAGCAGTACTTC CASSYSRQGATNEQYF
TRBJ2-5 15 NA NA TRBV6-6 TGTGCCAGCAGGACGAACGACAGGGCGGGGGAGACCCAGTACTTC CASRTNDRAGETQYF
TRBJ1-1 16 NA few TRBV20-1 TGCAGTGCCCGCCCGTTTTATACGGTATCGAACACTGAAGCTTTCTTT CSARPFYTVSNTEAFF
TRBJ1-1 15 NA few TRBV28 TGTGCCAGCAGTCAAAGGGGGGGCGCGGTACCTGAAGCTTTCTTT CASSQRGGAVPEAFF
TRBJ2-7 13 TRBD1 few TRBV30 TGTGCCTGGAGTCAGGGGGAATCCTACGAGCAGTACTTC CAWSQGESYEQYF
TRBJ2-7 13 NA NA TRBV30 TGTGCCTGGAGTGTAGGGATGGGGTACGAGCAGTACTTC CAWSVGMGYEQYF
TRBJ1-2 12 NA NA TRBV5-1 TGCGCCAGCAGCTTGGTTCCATCCAGTCCCACCTTC CASSLVPSSPTF
TRBJ1-4 12 NA NA TRBV30 TGTGCCTGGAGCAAAGGTAGTGAAAAACTGTTTTTT CAWSKGSEKLFF
TRBJ2-7 18 TRBD2 NA TRBV30 TGTGCCTGGAGTAGGACTAGCGGGGGGGCAGGTAGGGCTTACGAGCAGTACTTC CAWSRTSGGAGRAYEQYF
TRBJ1-4 13 TRBD1 NA TRBV29-1 TGCAGCGTCCTACAGGGGAGCGGTGAAAAACTGTTTTTT CSVLQGSGEKLFF
TRBJ2-3 12 NA NA TRBV20-1 TGCAGTGCTAACGTTGAGACAGATACGCAGTATTTT CSANVETDTQYF
TRBJ1-1 14 NA NA TRBV4-3 TGCGCCAGCAGCCTCCAGACTCGGAACACTGAAGCTTTCTTT CASSLQTRNTEAFF
TRBJ2-3 19 NA NA TRBV20-1 TGCAGTGCTAGCTCCGACTCGGTTGCCGTAACGCTTCGCACAGATACGCAGTATTTT CSASSDSVAVTLRTDTQYF
TRBJ1-5 13 TRBD1 many TRBV4-3 TGTGCCAGCAGCCAAGACAGGGGACAGCCCCAGCATTTT CASSQDRGQPQHF
TRBJ2-3 15 NA NA TRBV20-1 TGCAGTGCTTCCGCTGAACCGGGGCGGGGAGATACGCAGTATTTT CSASAEPGRGDTQYF
TRBJ2-5 13 NA NA TRBV27 TGTGCCAGCAATTTAGGGTTCAGGGAGACCCAGTACTTC CASNLGFRETQYF
TRBJ1-2 12 NA few TRBV12-3/TRBV12-4 TGTGCCAGCAGTCTCCAGGGTTGGGGCTACACCTTC CASSLQGWGYTF